Following are 8 T cell receptor beta chains from one sample sequenced in a study of technical replicates of blood from a handful of donors (dated by TCRdb to about 2017). The library was made by the immunoSEQ multiplex PCR assay. In TCRdb, the immuneACCESS table is reduced to in-frame sequences with V and J assigned. These tables do not hold every clone; where another copy was compared, an unresolved V gene accounts for under half, and the others remain unexplained. The sample has about 71,000 clones on record, 88% of them singletons. The ten largest clones take up around 5% of the sample. Sequencing was performed on PBMCs. The receptors stem from a human donor in good health. Some clones in this sample may be carry-over from other donors' samples.

V gene TRBV7-9 combines with J gene TRBJ1-2; TRBD1 agrees at 7 bases. CDR1 and CDR2 from the germline V gene are SEHNR and FQNEAQ (reference sequence). This CDR3 is built from 15 residues. Germline trimming cut 1 base from V and 2 bases from J; bases unmatched to any gene: 4. The CDR3 nucleotides read TGTGCCAGCAGCTTAGTCGGACAGGAAAACTATGGCTACACCTTC. Its protein is CASSLVGQENYGYTF.

This chain connects TRBV18 to TRBJ1-2; 10 nucleotides line up with TRBD1. Germline V gene data show CDR1 as KGHSH and CDR2 as LQKENI. The CDR3 covers 15 residues. The junction had 7 bases not matched to a gene; V was cut back by 6 bases and J by 3 bases. The CDR3 loop reads CASSQGQGIYYGYTF. Written as DNA, the CDR3 is TGTGCCAGCTCGCAGGGACAGGGGATTTACTATGGCTACACCTTC.

This sequence joins TRBV25-1 and TRBJ2-2; the match to TRBD1 covers 7 bases. CDR3 length equals 14 residues. Germline trimming cut 7 bases from V and 3 bases from J; bases unmatched to any gene: 5. In germline, CDR1 is MGHDK, CDR2 SYGVNS. This chain's CDR3 is CASTGDSYTGELFF. The CDR3 DNA reads TGTGCCAGCACTGGGGACAGCTACACCGGGGAGCTGTTTTTT.

This chain connects TRBV14 to TRBJ1-1, with a tentative D call TRBD1 (6 bases). CDR3 length equals 13 residues. V dropped 2 bases and J dropped 10 bases, with 14 bases sitting between them. Looked up from germline, CDR1 is SGHDN and CDR2 is FVKESK. The CDR3 loop is CASSQSRGGRAFF. The CDR3 DNA reads as TGTGCCAGCAGCCAATCACGCGGGGGCAGAGCTTTCTTT.

The chain employs TRBV5-5 and TRBJ2-7, with 8 bases matching TRBD2. This CDR3 is built from 16 residues. In germline, CDR1 is SGHKS, CDR2 YYEKEE (reference sequence). V was pared by 0 bases and J by 2 bases, with 7 bases of the junction left unmatched. CDR3 region: CASSLVGSGATYEQYF. The CDR3 DNA sequence: TGTGCCAGCAGCTTGGTAGGTAGCGGGGCAACCTACGAGCAGTACTTC.

The V gene is TRBV27, the J gene TRBJ2-7, with D possibly TRBD1 on 6 matching bases. V was pared by 7 bases and J by 3 bases, with 19 bases between. The CDR3 is 15 residues long. Germline values: CDR1 MNHEY, CDR2 SMNVEV (reference sequence). The CDR3 sequence: CASKKQGVLNYEQYF. CDR3 nucleotides: TGTGCCAGCAAGAAACAGGGAGTTCTAAACTACGAGCAGTACTTC.

This clone appeared once. The CDR3: CASSLGLLTHEQYF. The CDR3, as DNA: TGTGCCAGCAGCCTGGGACTCCTGACCCACGAGCAGTACTTC. The chain carries TRBV9 and TRBJ2-7; D perhaps matches TRBD2 (6 bases). CDR3 length: 14 amino acids. CDR1 and CDR2 (germline): SGDLS, YYNGEE. V was clipped by 4 bases and J by 5 bases, with 16 bases between them.

V is TRBV7-9 and J is TRBJ1-5; D not resolved. This CDR3 has 15 residues. V lost 3 bases, J lost 0 bases, and 9 bases lay in between. Germline V lookup: CDR1 SEHNR, CDR2 FQNEAQ (reference sequence). CDR3 loop: CASSFGSYSNQPQHF. The CDR3 DNA reads TGTGCCAGCAGCTTCGGGAGCTATAGCAATCAGCCCCAGCATTTT.